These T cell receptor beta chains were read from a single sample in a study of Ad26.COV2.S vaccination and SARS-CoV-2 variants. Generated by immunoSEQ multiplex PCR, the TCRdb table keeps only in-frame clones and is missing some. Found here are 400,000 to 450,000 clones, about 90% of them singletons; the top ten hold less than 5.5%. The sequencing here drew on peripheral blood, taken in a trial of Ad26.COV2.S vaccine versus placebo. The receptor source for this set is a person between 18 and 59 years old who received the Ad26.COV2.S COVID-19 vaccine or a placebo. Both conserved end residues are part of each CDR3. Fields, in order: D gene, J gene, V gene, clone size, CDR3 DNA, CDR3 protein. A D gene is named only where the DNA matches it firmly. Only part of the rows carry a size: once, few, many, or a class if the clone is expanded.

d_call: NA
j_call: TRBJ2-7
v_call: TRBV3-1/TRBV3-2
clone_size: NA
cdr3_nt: TGTGCCAGCAGCCCCGCAGTGTTCGGAGAGCAGTACTTC
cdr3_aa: CASSPAVFGEQYF

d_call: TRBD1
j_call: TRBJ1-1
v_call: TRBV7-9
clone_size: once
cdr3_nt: TGTGCCAGCAGCTTAACGGGACAGGGGCAAAACACTGAAGCTTTCTTT
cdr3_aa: CASSLTGQGQNTEAFF

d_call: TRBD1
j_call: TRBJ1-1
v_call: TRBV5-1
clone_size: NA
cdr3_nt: TGCGCCAGCAGAACAGGGGGACGGGGCACTGAAGCTTTCTTT
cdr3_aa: CASRTGGRGTEAFF

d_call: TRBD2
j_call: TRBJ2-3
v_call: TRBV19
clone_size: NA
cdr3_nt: TGTGCCAGAAGGCCGCGGGGGACTAGCGGGAGGGGCACAGATACGCAGTATTTT
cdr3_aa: CARRPRGTSGRGTDTQYF

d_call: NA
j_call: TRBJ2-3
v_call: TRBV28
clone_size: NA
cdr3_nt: TGTGCCAGCAAATTGTTGGATCGGCGGAAGAGCACAGATACGCAGTATTTT
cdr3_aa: CASKLLDRRKSTDTQYF

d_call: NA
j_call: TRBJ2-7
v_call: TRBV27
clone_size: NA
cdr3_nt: TGTGCCAGCAGTTTATCGGGTTCGCCTAGCGATTTCTACGAGCAGTACTTC
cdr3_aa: CASSLSGSPSDFYEQYF

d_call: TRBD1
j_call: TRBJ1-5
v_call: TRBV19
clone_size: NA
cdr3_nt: TGTGCCAGTAGTATATGGTTGGGGACAGGGTCCCAGCCCCAGCATTTT
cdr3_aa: CASSIWLGTGSQPQHF

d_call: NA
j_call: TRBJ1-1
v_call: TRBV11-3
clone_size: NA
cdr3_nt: TGTGCCAGCAGCTTAAAACCTAACACTGAAGCTTTCTTT
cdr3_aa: CASSLKPNTEAFF

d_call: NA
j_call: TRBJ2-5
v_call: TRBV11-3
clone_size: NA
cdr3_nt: TGTGCCAGCAGCCACAGGTCGGGCGGCCAAGAGACCCAGTACTTC
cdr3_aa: CASSHRSGGQETQYF

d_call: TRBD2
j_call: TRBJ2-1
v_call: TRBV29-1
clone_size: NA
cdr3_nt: TGCAGCGCCGCGGGAGACCCCTACAATGAGCAGTTCTTC
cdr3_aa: CSAAGDPYNEQFF

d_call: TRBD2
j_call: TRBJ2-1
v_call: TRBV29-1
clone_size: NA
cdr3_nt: TGCAGCGTTGCTCGGGGGGTCACATACAATGAGCAGTTCTTC
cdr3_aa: CSVARGVTYNEQFF

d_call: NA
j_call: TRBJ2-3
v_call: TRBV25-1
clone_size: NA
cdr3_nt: TGTGCCAGCTCCCTTGGTACGCAGTATTTT
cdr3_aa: CASSLGTQYF

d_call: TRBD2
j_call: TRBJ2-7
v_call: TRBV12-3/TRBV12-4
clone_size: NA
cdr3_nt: TGTGCCAGCAGTCCCGGGACTAGAGAGCAGTACTTC
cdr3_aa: CASSPGTREQYF

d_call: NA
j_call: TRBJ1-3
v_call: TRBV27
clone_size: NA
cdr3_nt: TGTGCCAGCAGTCCCTCCCAGGGACTGAGGAGAAACACCATATATTTT
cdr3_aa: CASSPSQGLRRNTIYF

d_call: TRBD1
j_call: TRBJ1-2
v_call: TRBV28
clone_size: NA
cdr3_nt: TGTGCCAGCAGGATTACAGGGGGCCCTCCCGAGCTCCACTTC
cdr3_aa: CASRITGGPPELHF

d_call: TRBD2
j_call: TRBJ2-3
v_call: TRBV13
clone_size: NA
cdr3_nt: TGTGCCAGCAGCTTAAGTGATGGACTAGCGGGAGTAGATACGCAGTATTTT
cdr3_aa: CASSLSDGLAGVDTQYF

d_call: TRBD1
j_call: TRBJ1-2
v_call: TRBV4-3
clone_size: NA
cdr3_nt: TGCGCCAGCAGCCAAGATAGGGGACAGTATCAAGCTAACTATGGCTACACCTTC
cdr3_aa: CASSQDRGQYQANYGYTF

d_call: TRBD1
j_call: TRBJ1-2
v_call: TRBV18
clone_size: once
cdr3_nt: TGTGCCAGCTCACCACGGACAGGGTCGGACTATGGCTACACCTTC
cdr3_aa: CASSPRTGSDYGYTF

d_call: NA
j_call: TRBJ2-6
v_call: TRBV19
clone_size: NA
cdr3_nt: TGTGCCAGTAGTATCAAAGGTGCGGGGCTGGGTTACTCTGGGGCCAACGTCCTGACTTTC
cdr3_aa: CASSIKGAGLGYSGANVLTF

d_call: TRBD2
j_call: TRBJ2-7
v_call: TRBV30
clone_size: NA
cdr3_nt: TGTGCCTGGAGTTCCCATAGCGGGAGGAACACCTACGAGCAGTACTTC
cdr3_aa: CAWSSHSGRNTYEQYF

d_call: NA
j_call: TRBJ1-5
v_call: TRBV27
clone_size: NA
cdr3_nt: TGTGCCAGCAGCCTCCAGGGGATGGGTTTTCAGCCCCAGCATTTT
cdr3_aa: CASSLQGMGFQPQHF

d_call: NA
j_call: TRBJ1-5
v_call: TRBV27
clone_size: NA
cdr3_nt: TGTGCCAGCAGTTTAAGGGGAAGGGGCAATCAGCCCCAGCATTTT
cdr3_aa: CASSLRGRGNQPQHF

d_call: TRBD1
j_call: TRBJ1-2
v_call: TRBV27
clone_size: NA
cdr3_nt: TGTGCCAGCAGTTTAGCCAGGGGGGACATTGGGAGAGGAACTTGGGGCTACACCTTC
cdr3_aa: CASSLARGDIGRGTWGYTF

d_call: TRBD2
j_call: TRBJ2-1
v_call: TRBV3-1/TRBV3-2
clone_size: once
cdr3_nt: TGTGCCAGCAGCCAACTAGCGGGGAACAATGAGCAGTTCTTC
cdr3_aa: CASSQLAGNNEQFF

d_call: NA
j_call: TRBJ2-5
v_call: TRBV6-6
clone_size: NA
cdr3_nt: TGTGCCAGCAGAGTGAGGGCCCAAGAGACCCAGTACTTC
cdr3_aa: CASRVRAQETQYF

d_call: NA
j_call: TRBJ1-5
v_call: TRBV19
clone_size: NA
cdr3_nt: TGTGCCAGTAGTCCAGGGTGGCAGCCCCAGCATTTT
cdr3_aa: CASSPGWQPQHF

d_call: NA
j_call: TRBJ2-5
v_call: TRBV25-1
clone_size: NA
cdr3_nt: TGTGCCAGCAGTGAATCCCTAGCCGTAGACGCCCAGTACTTC
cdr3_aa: CASSESLAVDAQYF

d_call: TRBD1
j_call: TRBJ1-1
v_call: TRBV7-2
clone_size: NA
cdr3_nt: TGTGCCAGCAGCTTATTCGGGACAGGGGACACTGAAGCTTTCTTT
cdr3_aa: CASSLFGTGDTEAFF

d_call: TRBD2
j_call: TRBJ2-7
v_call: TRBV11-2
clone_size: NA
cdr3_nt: TGTGCCAGCAGCTTAGACTGGACTAGCGGGTTTGAGCAGTACTTC
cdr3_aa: CASSLDWTSGFEQYF

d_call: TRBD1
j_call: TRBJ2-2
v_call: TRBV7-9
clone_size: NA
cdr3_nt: TGTGCCAGCAGCCGGACAGGGTCGAACACCGGGGAGCTGTTTTTT
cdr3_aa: CASSRTGSNTGELFF

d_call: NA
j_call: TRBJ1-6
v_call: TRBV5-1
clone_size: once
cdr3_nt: TGCGCCAGCAGCTTGGAGGCCAGAGATAATTCACCCCTCCACTTT
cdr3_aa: CASSLEARDNSPLHF

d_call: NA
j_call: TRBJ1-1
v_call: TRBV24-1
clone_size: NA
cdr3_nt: TGTGCCACCAGTGATTTGGGAGCTGAAGCTTTCTTT
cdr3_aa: CATSDLGAEAFF

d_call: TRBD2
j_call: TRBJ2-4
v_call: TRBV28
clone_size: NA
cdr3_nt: TGTGCCAGCAGTTTTTCCCCGCGACTAGCGGGAAACATTCAGTACTTC
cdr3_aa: CASSFSPRLAGNIQYF

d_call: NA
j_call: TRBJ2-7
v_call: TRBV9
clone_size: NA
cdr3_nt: TGTGCCAGCAGCGTAGGCGGGGAGAGCTCCTACGAGCAGTACTTC
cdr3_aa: CASSVGGESSYEQYF

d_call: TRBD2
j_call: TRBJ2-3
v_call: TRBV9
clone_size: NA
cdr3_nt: TGTGCCAGCAGCGTGGGAGGATTGGGACTAGCGGGCGTCACAGATACGCAGTATTTT
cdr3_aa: CASSVGGLGLAGVTDTQYF

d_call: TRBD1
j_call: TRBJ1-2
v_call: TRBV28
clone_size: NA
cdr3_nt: TGTGCCAGCAGTTCACCGGGACAGGGAGACTATGGCTACACCTTC
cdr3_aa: CASSSPGQGDYGYTF

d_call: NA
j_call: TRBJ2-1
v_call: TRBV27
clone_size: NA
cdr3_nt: TGTGCCAGCAGTTACCTAAGCAACTACAATGAGCAGTTCTTC
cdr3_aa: CASSYLSNYNEQFF

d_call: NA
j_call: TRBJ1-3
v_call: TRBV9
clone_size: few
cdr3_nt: TGTGCCAGCAGCGGGACCGGGCGGGTGCCGGGGAACACCATATATTTT
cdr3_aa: CASSGTGRVPGNTIYF

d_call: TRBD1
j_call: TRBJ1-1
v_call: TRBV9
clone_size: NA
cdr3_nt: TGTGCCAGCCTCTGGGGAGACAGGGTGATGAACACTGAAGCTTTCTTT
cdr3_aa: CASLWGDRVMNTEAFF

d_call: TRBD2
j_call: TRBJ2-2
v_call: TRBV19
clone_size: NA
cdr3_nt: TGTGCCAGTAGTATTTATATGTCTAGCGGGAGTCACTCAGGTCCCGGGGAGCTGTTTTTT
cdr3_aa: CASSIYMSSGSHSGPGELFF